The 24 T cell receptor beta chains in this list originate from one sample, sequenced in a study of Tregs in tolerant kidney transplant recipients. The protocol was immunoSEQ multiplex PCR, while the TCRdb copy is restricted to in-frame clones and leaves out a portion. The sample records hundreds of thousands of clones, roughly 80% being singletons. Sample: CD4+ T cells from blood. The receptors originated from a human donor in good health.

The chain links TRBV6-5 to TRBJ2-1, with 7 bases fitting TRBD1. The germline CDR1 and CDR2 sequences are MNHEY and SVGAGI. J was trimmed by 9 bases and V by 2 bases; bases with no gene match: 10. The CDR3 has 15 residues. The CDR3 nucleotides are TGTGCCAGCAGTTACAATCAGGGACAGAAAGGTGAGCAGTTCTTC. This codes for CASSYNQGQKGEQFF.

This clone was seen only a few times. This chain links TRBV4-1 with TRBJ1-4; D call uncertain. V shed 0 bases and J shed 4 bases, with 9 bases lying between them. Germline CDR1 is MGHRA and CDR2 is YSYEKL. This CDR3 has 15 residues. CDR3 region: CASSQDLSFNEKLFF. CDR3 DNA sequence: TGCGCCAGCAGCCAAGATCTCAGTTTTAATGAAAAACTGTTTTTT.

This rearrangement joins TRBV5-1 to TRBJ2-1, with 13 nucleotides matching TRBD2. Per germline, CDR1 SGHRS and CDR2 YFSETQ. Unmatched junction bases numbered 16, after V lost 5 bases and J lost 5 bases. The CDR3 loop spans 19 amino acids. The CDR3 protein is CASSSTLELAGGEDNEQFF. The CDR3 nucleotides are TGCGCCAGCAGTTCGACGCTTGAACTAGCGGGGGGGGAGGACAATGAGCAGTTCTTC.

V gene TRBV6-5 combines with J gene TRBJ2-7; 10 bases match TRBD1. Germline values: CDR1 MNHEY, CDR2 SVGAGI. The CDR3 length is 12 residues. The ends lost 7 bases at V and 6 bases at J; junction bases unmatched: 3. The CDR3 is CASTRTGGEQYF. In nucleotides, the CDR3 is TGTGCCAGCACCCGGACAGGGGGCGAGCAGTACTTC.

This clone came up once. The rearrangement links TRBV15 to TRBJ2-1; 9 nucleotides agree with TRBD2. The CDR3 is made up of 18 amino acids. V lost 5 bases and J lost 3; bases outside the gene matches: 14. CDR1 and CDR2 from the germline V gene are LNHNV and YYDKDF (reference sequence). CDR3 in amino acids: CATSGHRGSGSDYNEQFF. CDR3 nucleotides: TGTGCCACCAGCGGCCACAGAGGTAGCGGGAGCGACTACAATGAGCAGTTCTTC.

The chain employs TRBV2 and TRBJ2-1; tentative D call: TRBD1 (5 bases). Between the trimmed V and J ends, which lost 4 bases and 5 bases, there was a span of 9 bases. Germline CDR1 and CDR2: SNHLY and FYNNEI. This CDR3 comprises 13 residues. CDR3 residues: CASSGHRNNEQFF. The DNA for the CDR3 is TGTGCCAGCAGTGGGCACAGGAACAATGAGCAGTTCTTC. The full variable domain, in which reference TRBV2 and TRBJ2-1 provide the parts outside the CDR3, is EPEVTQTPSHQVTQMGQEVILRCVPISNHLYFYWYRQILGQKVEFLVSFYNNEISEKSEIFDDQFSVERPDGSNFTLKIRSTKLEDSAMYFCASSGHRNNEQFFGPGTRLTVL.

This chain joins TRBV18 and TRBJ2-4; D gene ambiguous. Germline CDR1 is KGHSH and CDR2 is LQKENI. This CDR3 region has 12 residues. V lost 2 bases to trimming and J lost 8 bases, with 7 bases between them. CDR3 residues: CASSPGLDIQYF. As DNA, the CDR3 is TGTGCCAGCTCACCAGGGTTGGACATTCAGTACTTC.

The chain links TRBV5-1 to TRBJ2-5, with a tentative D call TRBD1 (5 bases). This CDR3 contains 15 residues. Trimming took off 2 bases at V and 7 bases at J, with 18 bases between the two ends. Germline V gene lookup returns CDR1 SGHRS and CDR2 YFSETQ. CDR3 nucleotides: TGCGCCAGCAGCTTAGGATCACCGGCTCAGGGGACCCAGTACTTC. This encodes CASSLGSPAQGTQYF.

This chain connects TRBV2 to TRBJ1-3; D is uncertain. In germline, CDR1 is SNHLY, CDR2 FYNNEI. The CDR3 has 10 amino acids. Trimming stripped 11 bases from V and 6 bases from J, with 8 bases between. The CDR3 DNA follows: TGTGCCGGCGGCGTAAACACCATATATTTT. Amino acid sequence: CAGGVNTIYF.

V gene TRBV4-1 combines with J gene TRBJ2-2; maybe TRBD2 (6 bases). CDR3 length equals 20 residues. V shed 3 bases and J shed 4 bases, with 27 bases lying between them. Germline V lookup: CDR1 MGHRA, CDR2 YSYEKL. The CDR3 loop is CASSQESARTMLIGTGELFF. The CDR3 nucleotides are TGCGCCAGCAGCCAGGAATCGGCGAGGACTATGTTAATCGGCACCGGGGAGCTGTTTTTT.

The chain joins TRBV6-5 to TRBJ2-7, with D perhaps assigned TRBD1 or TRBD2 (5 bases each). Trimming removed 2 bases from V and 3 bases from J, with 11 bases in between. There are 14 residues in the CDR3. CDR1 and CDR2 (germline): MNHEY, SVGAGI. The CDR3: CASSYSRDLYEQYF. CDR3 in DNA: TGTGCCAGCAGTTACAGCAGGGACCTCTACGAGCAGTACTTC.

The chain links TRBV18 to TRBJ1-1; TRBD1 is a possible D gene (6 bases). CDR3 length: 13 amino acids. Trimming took 3 bases from V and 5 from J, leaving 10 bases between them. The germline V gene encodes CDR1 KGHSH and CDR2 LQKENI. The CDR3 sequence: CASSPDRRTEAFF. CDR3 DNA sequence: TGTGCCAGCTCACCCGACAGGAGAACTGAAGCTTTCTTT.

In this sample, this clone turned up a few times. This chain connects TRBV29-1 to TRBJ2-2, with TRBD2 matching over 11 bases. Germline values: CDR1 SQVTM, CDR2 ANQGSEA. Germline trimming cut 4 bases from V and 1 base from J; bases unmatched to any gene: 2. The length of the CDR3 is 15 residues. CDR3 coding DNA: TGCAGCGTTGGGACTAGCGGGCGGAACACCGGGGAGCTGTTTTTT. Its protein is CSVGTSGRNTGELFF.

The chain carries TRBV7-3 and TRBJ1-2, with TRBD1 matching 7 bases. V was clipped by 5 bases and J by 4 bases; unmatched bases: 13. Per the germline V gene, CDR1 is SGHTA and CDR2 is FQGTGA. This CDR3 is built from 16 residues. CDR3 protein: CASSVKTGIELYGYTF. DNA for the CDR3: TGTGCCAGCAGCGTCAAGACAGGGATTGAACTCTATGGCTACACCTTC.

This clone was found a few times. This sequence joins TRBV2 and TRBJ1-2; perhaps TRBD1 as D (6 bases). Per the germline V gene, CDR1 is SNHLY and CDR2 is FYNNEI. V was trimmed by 6 bases and J by 6 bases, leaving 14 bases between them. The CDR3 spans 13 residues. As DNA, the CDR3 is TGTGCCAGCAGCGGACAGAAAGCGGATGGCTACACCTTC. Translated, it gives CASSGQKADGYTF.

This chain links TRBV13 with TRBJ1-3; the match to TRBD1 covers 9 bases. The CDR3 runs to 15 residues. Germline V lookup: CDR1 PRHDT, CDR2 FYEKMQ (reference sequence). V gave up 5 bases and J gave up 4 bases; unmatched junction bases: 6. CDR3 coding DNA: TGTGCCAGCAGCCACGACAGGGGGGAAGGAAACACCATATATTTT. Protein: CASSHDRGEGNTIYF.

The chain links TRBV18 to TRBJ2-7; D is undetermined. This CDR3 has 14 residues. V was clipped by 3 bases and J by 0 bases, with 9 bases between them. Germline loops: CDR1 KGHSH, CDR2 LQKENI. CDR3 in amino acids: CASSPDMSSYEQYF. CDR3 sequence (DNA): TGTGCCAGCTCACCCGACATGAGCTCCTACGAGCAGTACTTC.

The J gene is TRBJ2-3, the V gene TRBV2; 10 nucleotides match TRBD2. Per germline, CDR1 SNHLY and CDR2 FYNNEI. V lost 2 bases, J lost 14 bases, and 7 bases stayed unmatched. The CDR3 runs to 13 residues. CDR3 in amino acids: CASSERLAGVVYF. The CDR3 nucleotides are TGTGCCAGCAGTGAACGGCTAGCGGGAGTTGTGTATTTT.

The DNA for the CDR3 is TGTGCCAGCTCAGACAGGGGAACCAAAAACATTCAGTACTTC. Translating gives CASSDRGTKNIQYF. V and J are TRBV18 and TRBJ2-4; TRBD1 aligns across 8 bases. The length of the CDR3 is 14 residues. The V gene's germline CDR1 is KGHSH and CDR2 LQKENI. V lost 5 bases, J lost 2 bases, and 2 bases stayed unmatched.

The chain is built from TRBV5-4 and TRBJ1-2, with 9 bases matching TRBD1. This CDR3 comprises 14 residues. V lost 4 bases and J lost 5; bases outside the gene matches: 6. Germline lookup yields CDR1 SGHNT and CDR2 YYREEE (reference sequence). This chain's CDR3 is CASSPRDRAYGYTF. CDR3 coding DNA: TGTGCCAGCAGCCCTCGGGACAGGGCTTATGGCTACACCTTC.

The chain has TRBV7-9 and TRBJ2-5, with 9 bases lining up with TRBD1. Germline CDR1 and CDR2: SEHNR and FQNEAQ (reference sequence). The V gene end was trimmed by 10 bases and the J gene end by 3 bases; junction bases not matched to a gene: 15. The CDR3 extends over 16 amino acids. The chain's CDR3 is CAIPLEGTGREETQYF. CDR3 DNA sequence: TGTGCCATTCCTCTCGAAGGGACAGGGAGGGAAGAGACCCAGTACTTC.

The genes are TRBV30 and TRBJ2-2; 9 positions match TRBD2. The CDR3 has 14 residues. In germline, CDR1 is GTSNPN, CDR2 SVGIG (reference sequence). V shed 3 bases, J shed 8 bases, and the junction held 7 bases outside the gene matches. The CDR3 reads CAWSAGLARGELFF. CDR3 coding DNA: TGTGCCTGGAGCGCGGGACTAGCTAGGGGGGAGCTGTTTTTT.

The chain links TRBV7-2 to TRBJ1-6, with D perhaps TRBD1 (6 bases). This CDR3 has 16 amino acids. Trimming left V 6 bases short and J 3 bases short, with 15 bases between. Germline V gene lookup returns CDR1 SGHTA and CDR2 FQGNSA. CDR3 residues: CASSLQGPGYNSPLHF. The CDR3 nucleotides read TGTGCCAGCAGTTTACAGGGCCCCGGCTATAATTCACCCCTCCACTTT.

The chain combines TRBV29-1 with TRBJ2-7; D possibly corresponds to TRBD2 (7 bases). This CDR3 has 13 residues. The germline CDR1 and CDR2 sequences are SQVTM and ANQGSEA. The germline V and J ends were trimmed by 1 base and 6 bases, with 13 bases remaining between them. Here the CDR3 reads CSVEASGGSEQYF. The DNA for the CDR3 is TGCAGCGTTGAAGCCTCGGGGGGCAGCGAGCAGTACTTC.